Listed here are 31 T cell receptor beta chains from one sample, sequenced in a study of T cells expressing NK-cell markers (TCRdb year 2020). Libraries were made using 5' RACE. TCRdb records Illumina HiSeq 2000 as the sequencer. TCRdb reanalyzed the reads, keeping one entry per CDR3 protein sequence and omitting DNA. The sample table records about 450,000 distinct CDR3 sequences. 6% to 8% of the sample rests with the top ten. The material sequenced was blood T cells: a sorted CD56 or NKG2C T cell subset, CD4+ or CD8+ T cells, or bulk PBMC T cells (not recorded which). The origin of the receptors is a woman between 18 and 70 years old in good health.

The rearrangement uses TRBV18 and TRBJ1-6; TCRdb selects TRBD1, and the lack of DNA leaves this call unchecked. The CDR3 length is 15 residues. Germline values: CDR1 KGHSH, CDR2 LQKENI. The CDR3 here is CASSGTGTGVSPLHF. The entire variable domain, with the rest obtained from reference TRBV18 and TRBJ1-6, is as follows: NAGVMQNPRHLVRRRGQEARLRCSPMKGHSHVYWYRQLPEEGLKFMVYLQKENIIDESGMPKERFSAEFPKEGPSILRIQQVVRGDSAAYFCASSGTGTGVSPLHFGNGTRLTVT.

This chain uses TRBV6-6 with TRBJ1-2. The CDR3 consists of 11 residues. The germline V gene encodes CDR1 MNHNY and CDR2 SVGAGI (reference sequence). The CDR3 sequence: CAAGISYGYTF.

This chain uses TRBV5-6 with TRBJ2-1; TCRdb's D call, TRBD1, is unchecked because there is no DNA. From germline, CDR1 is SGHDT and CDR2 YYEEEE. The CDR3 sequence is 17 residues long. The CDR3 sequence is CASSFGTGTGIYNEQFF.

This chain links TRBV27 with TRBJ2-7; TCRdb names TRBD1, which stays unverified in the absence of DNA. This CDR3 spans 13 amino acids. In germline, CDR1 is MNHEY, CDR2 SMNVEV (reference sequence). The CDR3 is CASSWRQSYEQYF.

V gene TRBV27 combines with J gene TRBJ1-1; TCRdb selects TRBD1, and the lack of DNA leaves this call unchecked. This CDR3 comprises 13 residues. Germline CDR1 reads MNHEY; CDR2 reads SMNVEV (reference sequence). The CDR3 is CASSGAGWTEAFF.

This CDR3 is CASSQAQGKAPSNQPQHF. This sequence joins TRBV4-2 and TRBJ1-5; TCRdb indicates TRBD1, and absent DNA this call remains unverified. The CDR3 is 18 amino acids. The germline V gene has CDR1 LGHNA and CDR2 YNFKEQ.

The chain joins TRBV6-5 to TRBJ2-7; TCRdb outputs TRBD1, but without DNA this stays unchecked. The germline gives CDR1 MNHEY, CDR2 SVGAGI. The CDR3 totals 12 residues. The CDR3 here is CASTDRTYEQYF.

The chain combines TRBV6-2 or TRBV6-3 with TRBJ2-7; TCRdb lists TRBD2, though no DNA is available to test this call. CDR3 size: 14 residues. Germline V gives CDR1 MNHEY, CDR2 SVGEGT. The CDR3 sequence: CASTHGTSSYEQYF.

V usage is TRBV14 and J usage is TRBJ1-2. Germline V gene sequence: CDR1 SGHDN, CDR2 FVKESK. This CDR3 comprises 13 residues. CDR3 residues: CASSQMSLYGYTF. The whole variable domain, remainder taken from reference TRBV14 and TRBJ1-2, is EAGVTQFPSHSVIEKGQTVTLRCDPISGHDNLYWYRRVMGKEIKFLLHFVKESKQDESGMPNNRFLAERTGGTYSTLKVQPAELEDSGVYFCASSQMSLYGYTFGSGTRLTVV.

The chain joins TRBV20-1 to TRBJ2-7. Germline-derived CDR1 and CDR2 are DFQATT and SNEGSKA (reference sequence). The CDR3 extends over 14 amino acids. CDR3 in amino acids: CSASSWGTSYEQYF.

J is TRBJ1-6 and V is TRBV5-1. In germline, CDR1 is SGHRS, CDR2 YFSETQ. The CDR3 runs 14 residues. The CDR3: CASSEQTIDSPLHF.

The chain couples TRBV5-6 to TRBJ2-3; TCRdb selects TRBD1, and the lack of DNA leaves this call unchecked. Germline V gene lookup returns CDR1 SGHDT and CDR2 YYEEEE. The CDR3 spans 13 residues. The CDR3 sequence is CASEGVNTDTQYF. The full variable domain, completed using reference TRBV5-6 and TRBJ2-3, is DAGVTQSPTHLIKTRGQQVTLRCSPKSGHDTVSWYQQALGQGPQFIFQYYEEEERQRGNFPDRFSGHQFPNYSSELNVNALLLGDSALYLCASEGVNTDTQYFGPGTRLTVL.

The rearrangement links TRBV12-3 or TRBV12-4 to TRBJ2-3; with no DNA, the TCRdb D assignment of TRBD1 cannot be verified. This CDR3 is built from 14 residues. The CDR3 loop reads CASSPGPLTDTQYF.

V usage is TRBV20-1 and J usage is TRBJ1-1; the TCRdb call, TRBD1, lacks DNA for checking. This CDR3 is 15 amino acids long. Germline-derived CDR1 and CDR2 are DFQATT and SNEGSKA (reference sequence). The CDR3 spells CSATQTGGRRTEAFF.

The rearrangement joins TRBV29-1 to TRBJ1-4; the D call from TCRdb, TRBD1, cannot be confirmed without DNA. CDR1 and CDR2 (germline): SQVTM, ANQGSEA. The CDR3 contains 13 residues. The CDR3 loop reads CSVVSGSSEKLFF.

The chain couples TRBV10-3 to TRBJ2-2; without DNA, the TCRdb call of TRBD2 cannot be checked. Germline CDR1 ENHRY, CDR2 SYGVKD. The CDR3 is made up of 19 amino acids. CDR3 in amino acids: CAISESLGGLAKNTGELFF.

The chain couples TRBV20-1 to TRBJ2-3. The CDR3 length is 14 residues. The germline V gene has CDR1 DFQATT and CDR2 SNEGSKA (reference sequence). This CDR3 is CSARVPANTDTQYF.

This chain connects TRBV12-3 or TRBV12-4 to TRBJ2-1; TCRdb's assignment of TRBD2 cannot be checked, as there is no DNA. The CDR3 runs to 15 residues. CDR3 in amino acids: CASRPAGGLDNEQFF.

The genes are TRBV15 and TRBJ2-1; TCRdb gives TRBD1 as the D gene, but with no DNA this cannot be confirmed. Germline loops: CDR1 LNHNV, CDR2 YYDKDF (reference sequence). CDR3 length equals 19 residues. This CDR3 is CATSRDFLWGGGPYNEQFF.

The rearrangement joins TRBV5-1 to TRBJ2-2. This CDR3 spans 15 amino acids. The germline gives CDR1 SGHRS, CDR2 YFSETQ. CDR3 residues: CASSPVSRNTGELFF.

The rearrangement links TRBV11-3 to TRBJ2-1; TCRdb lists TRBD1, though no DNA is available to test this call. The CDR3 runs 14 residues. The germline CDR1 and CDR2 sequences are SGHNT and YENEEA. CDR3 sequence reads: CASSLGGRGGEQFF.

The chain employs TRBV4-3 and TRBJ2-1; TCRdb indicates TRBD1, and absent DNA this call remains unverified. Germline CDR1 reads LGHNA; CDR2 reads YSLEER. There are 17 residues in the CDR3. CDR3 amino acids: CASSQDSQGGVSNEQFF.

The chain couples TRBV12-3 or TRBV12-4 to TRBJ2-1. This CDR3 has 15 amino acids. CDR3 region: CASIPTGGSYNEQFF.

This chain uses TRBV5-4 with TRBJ2-5. CDR1 SGHNT and CDR2 YYREEE come from the germline V gene (reference sequence). This CDR3 has 13 residues. CDR3 in amino acids: CASSSSSMQTQYF.

V usage is TRBV7-2 and J usage is TRBJ1-2; TCRdb's D gene call, TRBD1, goes unchecked for lack of DNA. The CDR3 spans 14 residues. Per the germline V gene, CDR1 is SGHTA and CDR2 is FQGNSA. The CDR3 sequence: CASSLDRDSYGYTF.

V is TRBV20-1 and J is TRBJ1-1; TCRdb calls TRBD1, which cannot be checked without DNA. Germline CDR1 is DFQATT and CDR2 is SNEGSKA (reference sequence). The CDR3 covers 16 residues. CDR3 protein: CSARPLDRAWGTEAFF.

The chain links TRBV12-3 or TRBV12-4 to TRBJ1-2; TCRdb gives TRBD1 as the D gene, but with no DNA this cannot be confirmed. The CDR3 is made up of 14 amino acids. The CDR3 sequence: CASSPGGVDYGYTF.

The chain employs TRBV5-1 and TRBJ2-7. This CDR3 is built from 14 residues. Germline V lookup: CDR1 SGHRS, CDR2 YFSETQ. The CDR3 spells CASSLAPGLYEQYF.

The CDR3 protein is CASSLLPRYNEQFF. V usage is TRBV9 and J usage is TRBJ2-1. CDR1 and CDR2 (germline): SGDLS, YYNGEE. The CDR3 totals 14 residues.

The rearrangement uses TRBV10-3 and TRBJ2-3; the TCRdb D gene call, TRBD2, has no DNA to confirm it. The CDR3 sequence is 12 residues long. Germline CDR1 reads ENHRY; CDR2 reads SYGVKD. Here the CDR3 reads CAISSGPATQYF.

CDR3: CASSTSRGGTEAFF. V usage is TRBV18 and J usage is TRBJ1-1. Germline V gene sequence: CDR1 KGHSH, CDR2 LQKENI. The CDR3 is 14 amino acids.